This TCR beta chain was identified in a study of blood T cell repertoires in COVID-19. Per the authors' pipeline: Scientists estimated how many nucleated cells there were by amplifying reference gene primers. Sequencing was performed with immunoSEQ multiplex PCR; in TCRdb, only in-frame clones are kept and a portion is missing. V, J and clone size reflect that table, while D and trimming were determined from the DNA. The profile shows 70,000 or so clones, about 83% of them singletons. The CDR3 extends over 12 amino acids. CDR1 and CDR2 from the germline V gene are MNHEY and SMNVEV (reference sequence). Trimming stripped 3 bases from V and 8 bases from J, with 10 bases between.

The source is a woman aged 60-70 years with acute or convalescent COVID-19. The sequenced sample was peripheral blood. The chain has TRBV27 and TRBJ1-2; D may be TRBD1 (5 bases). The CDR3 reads CASSFAGGGYTF. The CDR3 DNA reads TGTGCCAGCAGTTTTGCCGGGGGGGGCTACACCTTC.